This T cell receptor beta chain is from a study of OX40 agonist ivuxolimab in advanced cancers. Looking at the study overall: In three patients, partial responses were observed, one with hepatocellular carcinoma and two with cutaneous melanoma.

CDR1 and CDR2 from the germline V gene are MDHEN and SYDVKM. This CDR3 contains 10 residues. Trimming cost V 10 bases and J 1 base, with 5 bases left between them. The method was immunoSEQ multiplex PCR; TCRdb's version includes in-frame clones alone and lacks a portion of them. The data hold 35,000 to 45,000 clones, with 80% to 90% observed a single time. Comment on this clone: As yet, its antigen is unknown.

Baseline was the first blood sampling point, followed by cycle 4 day 1 and cycle 7 day 1. Study observations and caveats: More expanded clones were seen, on average, in CD8+ T cells than in CD4+.

The chain recombines TRBV28 with TRBJ2-7, with D uncertain. Specimen: CD4+ or CD8+ T cells sorted from blood, collected in a trial of the OX40 agonist ivuxolimab. The sequence was obtained from an adult with an advanced solid tumor such as melanoma, head and neck, liver or kidney cancer. The CDR3 DNA reads TGTGCCACTACTTCCTACGAGCAGTACTTC. Residues: CATTSYEQYF.